This record looks at one T cell receptor (beta chain) sequence and its context. Profiling relied on immunoSEQ multiplex PCR, and the TCRdb table lists in-frame clones only, not all of them. The sample consists of about 250,000 clones, 85% to 90% of them appearing once. Germline V gene sequence: CDR1 KGHSH, CDR2 LQKENI. V was clipped by 3 bases and J by 6 bases, with 18 bases between them. The CDR3 is made up of 15 amino acids. This sample is drawn from a study of blood T cell repertoires in COVID-19. Study-wide background: Samples of COVID-19 (acute and convalescent) were obtained from the United States, Italy and Spain.

This TCR was sampled from a man in his forties who had recovered from COVID-19. What was sequenced was PBMCs or T cells enriched from blood (not recorded which). The chain joins TRBV18 to TRBJ2-7, with D possibly matching TRBD1 (5 bases). The CDR3 region has the DNA TGTGCCAGCTCACCGTCTCAGGGCCTCTTGGGCGAGCAGTACTTC. Its protein product is CASSPSQGLLGEQYF. The full variable domain, in which reference TRBV18 and TRBJ2-7 provide the parts outside the CDR3, is NAGVMQNPRHLVRRRGQEARLRCSPMKGHSHVYWYRQLPEEGLKFMVYLQKENIIDESGMPKERFSAEFPKEGPSILRIQQVVRGDSAAYFCASSPSQGLLGEQYFGPGTRLTVT.